These 18 T cell receptor beta chains were sequenced from one sample in a study of blood T cell repertoires in COVID-19 (dated by TCRdb to 2018 to 2020). The method was the immunoSEQ multiplex PCR assay. TCRdb mirrors the immuneACCESS table, restricted to in-frame sequences. Some clones are absent from its copies; in checked studies, under half trace to an unresolved V gene, and the reason for the others is unknown. In all, the sample holds hundreds of thousands of clones, and 87% of those were seen once. Roughly 12% of the sample belongs to the ten largest clones. The specimen sequenced was peripheral blood. The receptors originated from a woman in her late teens or twenties who had recovered from COVID-19.

The gene calls are TRBV4-1 and TRBJ1-1; no clear D gene. V lost 4 bases, J lost 8 bases, and 14 bases lay in between. The CDR3 contains 13 residues. Germline V gene lookup returns CDR1 MGHRA and CDR2 YSYEKL. As DNA, the CDR3 is TGCGCCAGCAGCCCCCTCGGACTTTCCGAAGCTTTCTTT. Its translation is CASSPLGLSEAFF.

This clone was recorded once. The rearrangement uses TRBV5-6 and TRBJ2-1; 13 bases are shared with TRBD2. CDR1 and CDR2 (germline): SGHDT, YYEEEE. V gave up 4 bases and J gave up 9 bases; unmatched junction bases: 10. The CDR3 length is 16 residues. CDR3 bases: TGTGCCAGCAGCATAGGATCGGGACTAGCGGGATCTGAGCAGTTCTTC. This codes for CASSIGSGLAGSEQFF.

The CDR3 DNA is TGTGCCAGTAGTAGCAACTCGGTAGCCACTGTCGAGGGTACGCAGTATTTT. This encodes CASSSNSVATVEGTQYF. The chain is built from TRBV19 and TRBJ2-3; possibly TRBD2 for D (5 bases). V was trimmed by 4 bases and J by 8 bases, leaving 25 bases between them. Germline values: CDR1 LNHDA, CDR2 SQIVND (reference sequence). This CDR3 spans 17 amino acids.

The rearrangement uses TRBV12-3 or TRBV12-4 and TRBJ2-1; D uncertain. The CDR3 covers 12 residues. The germline V and J ends were trimmed by 8 bases and 5 bases, with 10 bases remaining between them. The DNA for the CDR3 is TGTGCCAGCCTAGGTTTTAACAATGAGCAGTTCTTC. This sequence encodes CASLGFNNEQFF.

This clone turned up a few times. V gene TRBV4-3 combines with J gene TRBJ1-6, with D unresolved. Per the germline V gene, CDR1 is LGHNA and CDR2 is YSLEER. The CDR3 contains 18 residues. V lost 2 bases and J 2 bases, leaving 16 bases between the germline ends. The CDR3, as DNA: TGCGCCAGCAGCCAACTCCGCGGTGGAGGCCCCTATAATTCACCCCTCCACTTT. Its translation is CASSQLRGGGPYNSPLHF.

The chain employs TRBV5-8 and TRBJ1-1, with D unclear. Germline CDR1 reads SGHTS; CDR2 reads YDEGEE. This CDR3 is built from 17 residues. V lost 4 bases to trimming and J lost 1 base, with 20 bases between them. CDR3 nucleotide sequence: TGTGCCAGCAGCCCCCCGAATTTACAGAATTGGAACACTGAAGCTTTCTTT. It specifies CASSPPNLQNWNTEAFF.

The gene calls are TRBV10-3 and TRBJ2-1; perhaps TRBD2 as D (5 bases). Trimming took 10 bases from V and 7 from J, leaving 14 bases between them. The CDR3 has 12 residues. Germline-derived CDR1 and CDR2 are ENHRY and SYGVKD. CDR3 in DNA: TGTGCCAGTGCCATAGCGTCTAATGAGCAGTTCTTC. Amino acids: CASAIASNEQFF.

The V call is TRBV4-1, the J call TRBJ2-3; D is ambiguous. Trimming took off 0 bases at V and 0 bases at J, with 13 bases between the two ends. The germline V gene has CDR1 MGHRA and CDR2 YSYEKL. This CDR3 contains 17 residues. Written as DNA, the CDR3 is TGCGCCAGCAGCCAAGATATCGGGTTACGCAGCACAGATACGCAGTATTTT. Translated: CASSQDIGLRSTDTQYF.

The chain employs TRBV14 and TRBJ2-7, with 9 bases that match TRBD2. Looked up from germline, CDR1 is SGHDN and CDR2 is FVKESK. The CDR3 spans 17 residues. V was pared by 4 bases and J by 4 bases, with 14 bases of the junction left unmatched. CDR3 nucleotide sequence: TGTGCCAGCAGCCCGGGACGTAGCGGGAGACTCGGTTACGAGCAGTACTTC. This encodes CASSPGRSGRLGYEQYF.

The rearrangement uses TRBV13 and TRBJ2-7, with 12 bases lining up with TRBD2. The germline gives CDR1 PRHDT, CDR2 FYEKMQ (reference sequence). The CDR3 is made up of 15 amino acids. J lost 5 bases, V lost 3 bases, and 5 bases had no gene match. The CDR3 protein is CASSFRTSGKDEQYF. CDR3 coding DNA: TGTGCCAGCAGCTTCCGGACTAGCGGGAAGGACGAGCAGTACTTC.

The gene calls are TRBV27 and TRBJ1-1; no reliable D call. Trimming removed 5 bases at V and 1 base at J, with 8 bases between. CDR3 length equals 13 residues. Germline CDR1 and CDR2: MNHEY and SMNVEV (reference sequence). CDR3 sequence: CASSARGNTEAFF. The CDR3 nucleotides are TGTGCCAGCAGTGCCCGGGGGAACACTGAAGCTTTCTTT.

The J gene is TRBJ1-1, the V gene TRBV13, with TRBD1 identical over 9 bases. The CDR3 consists of 15 residues. Germline CDR1 and CDR2: PRHDT and FYEKMQ (reference sequence). Germline trimming cut 5 bases from V and 11 bases from J; bases unmatched to any gene: 15. DNA for the CDR3: TGTGCCAGCAGCAATCCCGAGACAGGGGGATCATCGGCTTTCTTT. Residues: CASSNPETGGSSAFF.

V gene TRBV28 combines with J gene TRBJ1-2; tentative D call: TRBD1 (6 bases). The CDR3 length is 13 residues. The germline V gene has CDR1 MDHEN and CDR2 SYDVKM. V lost 7 bases and J 8 bases, leaving 17 bases between the germline ends. DNA of the CDR3: TGTGCCAGCACCTTAAGCAGGGGCCAAGGCTACACCTTC. Translated: CASTLSRGQGYTF.

CDR3 sequence (DNA): TGTGCCAGCAGTGAAGACAGCTACCCCGGTTACGAGCAGTACTTC. Its protein is CASSEDSYPGYEQYF. V usage is TRBV6-1 and J usage is TRBJ2-7; D is unclear. In germline, CDR1 is MNHNS, CDR2 SASEGT. The CDR3 sequence is 15 residues long. Trimming shortened V by 1 base and J by 4 bases, and 14 bases separated the two germline ends.

This chain uses TRBV15 with TRBJ1-5, with 8 bases fitting TRBD1. There are 16 residues in the CDR3. Germline-derived CDR1 and CDR2 are LNHNV and YYDKDF (reference sequence). V shed 4 bases, J shed 5 bases, and the junction held 10 bases outside the gene matches. CDR3 sequence (DNA): TGTGCCACCAGCACACCCATCGGACAGGGATATCAGCCCCAGCATTTT. The encoded protein is CATSTPIGQGYQPQHF.

The chain is built from TRBV7-9 and TRBJ2-2; 12 bases map to TRBD2. The V gene's germline CDR1 is SEHNR and CDR2 FQNEAQ (reference sequence). Losses at the gene ends were 6 bases for V and 4 bases for J; bases not matched to a gene: 12. This CDR3 region has 18 residues. CDR3 in DNA: TGTGCCAGCAGAGGGTCTACTAGCGGGAGGAAGGGCACCGGGGAGCTGTTTTTT. This sequence encodes CASRGSTSGRKGTGELFF.

The gene calls are TRBV2 and TRBJ1-6; unclear D gene. Trimming removed 5 bases at V and 7 bases at J, with 9 bases between. This CDR3 has 13 residues. CDR1 and CDR2 (germline): SNHLY, FYNNEI. The CDR3 sequence is CASSLDLNSPLHF. In DNA form, the CDR3 reads TGTGCCAGCAGTCTGGACTTAAATTCACCCCTCCACTTT.

This chain joins TRBV25-1 and TRBJ2-1, with 11 bases lining up with TRBD2. V shed 2 bases, J shed 7 bases, and the junction held 7 bases outside the gene matches. The CDR3 totals 16 residues. Germline CDR1 reads MGHDK; CDR2 reads SYGVNS. The CDR3 DNA reads as TGTGCCAGCAGTGAAGGGGCTAGCGGGAGGACTAATGAGCAGTTCTTC. Translation gives CASSEGASGRTNEQFF.